The 23 T cell receptor beta chains reported below all come from one sample, sequenced in a study of cytomegalovirus exposure and HLA in healthy donors. Both 60 Vbeta primers and 13 Jbeta primers went into the PCR. This table comes from immunoSEQ multiplex PCR, and its TCRdb copy is limited to in-frame clones, with some not included. This table has under 200,000 clones, roughly four fifths appearing once. The sample was PBMCs. The receptors were sampled from a woman younger than 30 in good health and CMV-seronegative.

A remark on this clone: A read error may account for a junction end that differs from germline. V is TRBV18 and J is TRBJ1-2; 8 bases are a match to TRBD1. Per germline, CDR1 KGHSH and CDR2 LQKENI. The CDR3 is 14 residues long. DNA for the CDR3: TGTGCCAGCTCACCATCAGGACAGGGTTTCGGCTACACTTTC. Its translation: CASSPSGQGFGYTF.

The V gene is TRBV6-6, the J gene TRBJ2-7; D possibly corresponds to TRBD2 (5 bases). The ends were cut back, 4 bases at V and 6 bases at J, with 16 bases in the middle. Per germline, CDR1 MNHNY and CDR2 SVGAGI (reference sequence). This CDR3 spans 14 amino acids. The CDR3 region has the DNA TGTGCCAGCAGTTCCGGTGAGGGTTGGGGCGAGCAGTACTTC. Translating gives CASSSGEGWGEQYF.

This clone was observed a handful of times. The rearrangement uses TRBV19 and TRBJ1-2; TRBD1 might be the D (5 bases). With 4 bases removed from V and 8 bases from J, the gap between germline ends came to 11 bases. Germline CDR1 and CDR2: LNHDA and SQIVND (reference sequence). The length of the CDR3 is 12 residues. The chain's CDR3 is CASSNQGRGYTF. The CDR3 DNA reads as TGTGCCAGTAGTAACCAGGGCCGAGGCTACACCTTC.

J is TRBJ2-1 and V is TRBV4-1; TRBD2 matches at 9 bases. This CDR3 is built from 19 residues. The germline CDR1 and CDR2 sequences are MGHRA and YSYEKL. V shed 0 bases, J shed 0 bases, and the junction held 9 bases outside the gene matches. The CDR3 DNA is TGCGCCAGCAGCCAAGAGGGAGCGGGGGGTAGTAGCTCCTACAATGAGCAGTTCTTC. It encodes CASSQEGAGGSSSYNEQFF.

The chain uses TRBV2 and TRBJ1-5, with D perhaps matching TRBD1 (5 bases). The CDR3 covers 12 residues. Per germline, CDR1 SNHLY and CDR2 FYNNEI. V was clipped by 6 bases and J by 9 bases, with 12 bases between them. In DNA, the CDR3 is TGTGCCAGCAGGACGGGGGGACGGCCCCAGCATTTT. Its translation is CASRTGGRPQHF.

This rearrangement joins TRBV30 to TRBJ2-5; TRBD1 is a possible D gene (5 bases). The closer fit of TRBJ2-7 to the DNA end suggests the J call may be wrong. Germline loops: CDR1 GTSNPN, CDR2 SVGIG (reference sequence). CDR3 length: 12 amino acids. The CDR3 sequence is CAWRWGEAEQYF. As DNA, the CDR3 is TGTGCCTGGAGGTGGGGCGAGGCCGAGCAGTACTTC.

This clone was seen a single time. The CDR3 here is CASSQDRVGAKAFF. CDR3 sequence (DNA): TGCGCCAGCAGCCAAGACCGGGTGGGGGCCAAGGCTTTCTTT. V is TRBV4-1 and J is TRBJ1-1; TRBD1 might be the D (6 bases). The CDR3 is 14 residues long. V dropped 0 bases and J dropped 11 bases, with 16 bases sitting between them. Germline V gene sequence: CDR1 MGHRA, CDR2 YSYEKL.

The chain has TRBV9 and TRBJ1-3; D perhaps matches TRBD1 (5 bases). V dropped 3 bases and J dropped 2 bases, with 15 bases sitting between them. There are 16 residues in the CDR3. CDR1 SGDLS and CDR2 YYNGEE come from the germline V gene. The CDR3 reads CASSAGDRTPGNTIYF. CDR3 DNA sequence: TGTGCCAGCAGCGCCGGTGACAGAACACCTGGAAACACCATATATTTT.

The J gene is TRBJ1-3, the V gene TRBV19, with 9 nucleotides matching TRBD1. The V gene's germline CDR1 is LNHDA and CDR2 SQIVND (reference sequence). J lost 0 bases, V lost 7 bases, and 19 bases had no gene match. The CDR3 is 20 amino acids. The CDR3 spells CASTDRPQTGGTFSGNTIYF. The CDR3 DNA is TGTGCCAGTACTGATAGACCCCAGACAGGGGGAACTTTCTCTGGAAACACCATATATTTT.

V is TRBV2 and J is TRBJ2-1, with 9 bases fitting TRBD2. CDR1 is SNHLY and CDR2 is FYNNEI in the germline V gene. With V trimmed by 3 bases and J by 4 bases, 7 bases remained unmatched. The CDR3 consists of 16 residues. The CDR3 DNA follows: TGTGCCAGCAGTGACCTAGCGGGGAGCCAATACAATGAGCAGTTCTTC. It encodes CASSDLAGSQYNEQFF.

The gene calls are TRBV6-9 and TRBJ1-5, with D uncertain. V gave up 6 bases and J gave up 5 bases, with 8 bases separating them. Germline loops: CDR1 MNHGY, CDR2 SVAAGI. This CDR3 comprises 12 residues. CDR3 nucleotides: TGTGCCAGCAGGATAGTGGATCAGCCCCAGCATTTT. Protein: CASRIVDQPQHF.

The CDR3 loop is CASSLGSSYNEQFF. CDR3 DNA sequence: TGTGCCAGCAGCTTGGGTAGCTCCTACAATGAGCAGTTCTTC. V usage is TRBV5-4 and J usage is TRBJ2-1; no definite D call. The CDR3 is made up of 14 amino acids. The ends were cut back, 0 bases at V and 0 bases at J, with 4 bases in the middle. Germline CDR1 reads SGHNT; CDR2 reads YYREEE (reference sequence).

This clone was observed a handful of times. The chain joins TRBV6-6 to TRBJ2-1; 9 bases are a match to TRBD2. The J segment lost 8 bases and the V segment lost 5 bases, leaving 4 bases of the junction unmatched. Germline V gene data show CDR1 as MNHNY and CDR2 as SVGAGI (reference sequence). The CDR3 has 13 amino acids. The CDR3 loop is CASSSGGMDEQFF. The CDR3 DNA reads TGTGCCAGCAGTAGCGGGGGGATGGATGAGCAGTTCTTC.

This chain links TRBV4-1 with TRBJ2-7; the match to TRBD1 covers 7 bases. The CDR3 is 16 amino acids. V lost 0 bases and J lost 0; bases outside the gene matches: 5. Germline CDR1 reads MGHRA; CDR2 reads YSYEKL. The CDR3 DNA is TGCGCCAGCAGCCAAGATTTGGGGACAGCCTCCTACGAGCAGTACTTC. It encodes CASSQDLGTASYEQYF.

The chain links TRBV2 to TRBJ1-1; D is ambiguous. V was clipped by 6 bases and J by 1 base, with 3 bases between them. Germline V gives CDR1 SNHLY, CDR2 FYNNEI. The CDR3 is 11 amino acids. The CDR3 region has the DNA TGTGCCAGCAGCCAGAACACTGAAGCTTTCTTT. Translation gives CASSQNTEAFF.

The chain uses TRBV5-5 and TRBJ1-2, with a tentative D call TRBD1 (6 bases). Trimming removed 0 bases at V and 3 bases at J, with 6 bases between. CDR1 is SGHKS, CDR2 YYEKEE, per germline (reference sequence). The CDR3 runs to 13 residues. CDR3 sequence (DNA): TGTGCCAGCAGCTTGGGGACAGACTATGGCTACACCTTC. Amino acids: CASSLGTDYGYTF.

This chain links TRBV7-9 with TRBJ2-7, with D hard to call. In germline, CDR1 is SEHNR, CDR2 FQNEAQ (reference sequence). The germline V and J ends were trimmed by 5 bases and 4 bases, with 6 bases remaining between them. The CDR3 covers 11 residues. CDR3 in amino acids: CASSPIYEQYF. The DNA for the CDR3 is TGTGCCAGCAGCCCAATTTACGAGCAGTACTTC.

This chain joins TRBV6-1 and TRBJ1-4, with TRBD1 identical over 7 bases. V lost 6 bases to trimming and J lost 8 bases; unmatched junction nucleotides: 6. Germline values: CDR1 MNHNS, CDR2 SASEGT. The CDR3 is made up of 13 amino acids. In DNA form, the CDR3 reads TGTGCCAGCAGCTCCAGGACAGGCGAAAAACTGTTTTTT. Its translation: CASSSRTGEKLFF.

In DNA form, the CDR3 reads TGCGCCAGCAGGGCCCTGTCCCTGAGGTCCTACGAGCAGTACTTC. Translation: CASRALSLRSYEQYF. This chain joins TRBV5-1 and TRBJ2-7; D is uncertain. Germline V gene data show CDR1 as SGHRS and CDR2 as YFSETQ. The CDR3 loop spans 15 amino acids. V shed 5 bases and J shed 1 base, with 16 bases lying between them.

The chain has TRBV19 and TRBJ1-6, with 8 bases that match TRBD1. J gave up 7 bases and V 3 bases, and 5 bases lay outside the gene matches. Germline values: CDR1 LNHDA, CDR2 SQIVND (reference sequence). This CDR3 has 15 amino acids. The CDR3 is CASSMGQGANSPLHF. The CDR3 region has the DNA TGTGCCAGTAGTATGGGGCAGGGGGCGAATTCACCCCTCCACTTT.

The chain recombines TRBV5-1 with TRBJ2-3; maybe TRBD2 (6 bases). The germline V and J ends were trimmed by 2 bases and 1 base, with 11 bases remaining between them. The CDR3 contains 15 residues. Germline CDR1 reads SGHRS; CDR2 reads YFSETQ. The CDR3: CASSFLSGGTDTQYF. In nucleotides, the CDR3 is TGCGCCAGCAGCTTTTTATCGGGAGGCACAGATACGCAGTATTTT.

This chain joins TRBV7-3 and TRBJ2-3; maybe TRBD2 (6 bases). Trimming took off 5 bases at V and 4 bases at J, with 16 bases between the two ends. Germline V gene data show CDR1 as SGHTA and CDR2 as FQGTGA. The CDR3 runs 15 residues. The CDR3 nucleotides read TGTGCCAGCAGCCCCTTGGCGGGGCCCCCAGATACGCAGTATTTT. Translated: CASSPLAGPPDTQYF.

The chain uses TRBV7-9 and TRBJ1-1, with D possibly matching TRBD1 (5 bases). The CDR3 is made up of 14 amino acids. Trimming cost V 5 bases and J 11 bases, with 21 bases left between them. Germline V gene data show CDR1 as SEHNR and CDR2 as FQNEAQ (reference sequence). In DNA form, the CDR3 reads TGTGCCAGCAGCCAGACAGACATCCTTAGGGGCGCTTTCTTT. This encodes CASSQTDILRGAFF.